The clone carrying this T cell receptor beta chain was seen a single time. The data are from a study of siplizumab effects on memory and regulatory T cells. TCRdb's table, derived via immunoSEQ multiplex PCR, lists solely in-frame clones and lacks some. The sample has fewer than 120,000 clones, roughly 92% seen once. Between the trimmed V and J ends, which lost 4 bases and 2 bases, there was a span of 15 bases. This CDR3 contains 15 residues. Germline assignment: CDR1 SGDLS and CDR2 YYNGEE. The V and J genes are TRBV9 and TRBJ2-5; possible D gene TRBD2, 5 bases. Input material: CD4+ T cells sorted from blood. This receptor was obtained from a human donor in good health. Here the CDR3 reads CASSSSLVGQETQYF. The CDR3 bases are TGTGCCAGCAGCAGTTCACTAGTGGGTCAAGAGACCCAGTACTTC.